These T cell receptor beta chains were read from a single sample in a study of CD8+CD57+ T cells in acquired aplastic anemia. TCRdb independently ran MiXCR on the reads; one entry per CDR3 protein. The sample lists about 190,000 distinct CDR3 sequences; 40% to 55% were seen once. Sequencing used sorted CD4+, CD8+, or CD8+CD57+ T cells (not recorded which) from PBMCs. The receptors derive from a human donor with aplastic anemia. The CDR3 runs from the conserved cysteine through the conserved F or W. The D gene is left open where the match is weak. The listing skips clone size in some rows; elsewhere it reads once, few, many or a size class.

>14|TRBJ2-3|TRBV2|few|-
TGTGCCAGCAGTAGATTAGCGACTACAGATACGCAGTATTTT
CASSRLATTDTQYF
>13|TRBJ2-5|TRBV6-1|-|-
TGTGCCAGCAGGCCGGGACTGCAGTTGACCCAGTACTTC
CASRPGLQLTQYF
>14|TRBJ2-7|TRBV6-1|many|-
TGTGCCAGCAGTGCTAGGACCGAAACCTACGAGCAGTACTTC
CASSARTETYEQYF
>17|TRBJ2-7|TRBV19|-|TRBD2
TGTGCCAGTAGGAGCCAAGGGATGGGACTAGCGGGCCACGAGCAGTACTTC
CASRSQGMGLAGHEQYF
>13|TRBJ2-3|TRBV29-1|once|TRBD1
TGCAGCTGGGACAGGGTGGGTAGAGATACGCAGTATTTT
CSWDRVGRDTQYF
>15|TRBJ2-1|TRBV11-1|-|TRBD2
TGTGCCAGCAGCAACCTAGCGGGGGGCCCCAATGAGCAGTTCTTC
CASSNLAGGPNEQFF
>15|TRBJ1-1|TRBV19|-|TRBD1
TGTGCCAGTAGTAGAGACAGGGGATTGAACACTGAAGCTTTCTTT
CASSRDRGLNTEAFF
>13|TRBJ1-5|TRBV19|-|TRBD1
TGTGCCAGTGGGGACAGGGGCGAGCAGCCCCAGCATTTT
CASGDRGEQPQHF
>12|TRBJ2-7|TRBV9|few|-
TGTGCCAGCAGAGAGGTCCCCTACGAGCAGTACTTC
CASREVPYEQYF
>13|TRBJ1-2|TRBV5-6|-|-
TGTGCCAGCAGCCCCGGGACATCGTTTGGCTACACCTTC
CASSPGTSFGYTF
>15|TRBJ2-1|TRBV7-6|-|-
TGTGCCAGCAGCAAACAGGGCTTGGGTTACAATGAGCAGTTCTTC
CASSKQGLGYNEQFF
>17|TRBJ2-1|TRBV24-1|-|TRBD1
TGTGCCGCCAGTGACATGACAGGGGCGAGCTCCTACAATGAGCGGTTCTTC
CAASDMTGASSYNERFF
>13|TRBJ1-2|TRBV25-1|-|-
TGTGCCAGCAGATGGGGCTGGGACTATGGCTACACCTTC
CASRWGWDYGYTF
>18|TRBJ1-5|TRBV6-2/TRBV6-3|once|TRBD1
TGTGCCAGCAGTTACTCCTGGGACAGCCCCCCTCGCAATCAGCCCCAGCATTTT
CASSYSWDSPPRNQPQHF
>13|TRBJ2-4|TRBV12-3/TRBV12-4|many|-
TGTGCCAGCAGCAGGGGCGGGGGAAACATTCAGTACTTC
CASSRGGGNIQYF
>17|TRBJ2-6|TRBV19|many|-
TGTGCCAGTAGGGTGGGCAGGGGAAATTCTGGGGCCAACGTCCTGACTTTC
CASRVGRGNSGANVLTF
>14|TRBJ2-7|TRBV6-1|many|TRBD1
TGTGCCAGCAGTGGACCGGGACAGTCCTACGAGCAGTACTTC
CASSGPGQSYEQYF
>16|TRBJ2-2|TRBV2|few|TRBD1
TGTGCCAGCAGTGAAAGGGGGACAGGGTCCACCGGGGAGCTGTTTTTT
CASSERGTGSTGELFF
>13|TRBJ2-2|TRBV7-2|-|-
TGTGCCAGCAGCTTAGTTGTTTCCGGGGAGCTGTTTTTT
CASSLVVSGELFF
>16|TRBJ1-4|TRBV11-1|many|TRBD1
TGTGCCAGCAGCCTCCCCACCGGGACAGCTAATGAAAAACTGTTTTTT
CASSLPTGTANEKLFF
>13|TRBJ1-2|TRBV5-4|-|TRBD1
TGTGCCAGCAGCTACGACAGGGAGGGCGGCAACACCTTC
CASSYDREGGNTF
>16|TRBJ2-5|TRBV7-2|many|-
TGTGCCAGCAGCTTGGCGGGAACTAGGGATAAGAGAGGCCAGTACTTC
CASSLAGTRDKRGQYF
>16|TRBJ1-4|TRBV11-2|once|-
TGTGCCAGCAGCTCCGCCTTAGGGGGAACTAGTGAAAAACTGTTTTTT
CASSSALGGTSEKLFF
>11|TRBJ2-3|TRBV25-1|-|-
TGTGCCAGCAGTGAATCCTATGAGCAGTATTTT
CASSESYEQYF
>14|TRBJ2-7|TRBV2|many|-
TGTGCCAGCAGTGAATATAGCGGCTCCTACGAGCAGTACTTC
CASSEYSGSYEQYF
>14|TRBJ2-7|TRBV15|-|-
TGTGCCACCAGTCCTAGGGACGGGGCCTACGAGCAGTACTTC
CATSPRDGAYEQYF
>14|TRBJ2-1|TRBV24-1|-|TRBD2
TGTGCCACCAGTGACGACGGGAGGGCTCGTGAGCAGTTCTTC
CATSDDGRAREQFF
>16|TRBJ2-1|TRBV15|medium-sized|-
TGTGCCACCAGCAGAGATGGGGACTTGGGTTACAATGAGCAGTTCTTC
CATSRDGDLGYNEQFF
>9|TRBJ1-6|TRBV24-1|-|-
TGTGCCACCAGTGATCCCCTCCACTTT
CATSDPLHF
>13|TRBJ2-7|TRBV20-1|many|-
TGCAGTGCTAGCCCTAGGACCGTCTACGAGCAGTACTTC
CSASPRTVYEQYF
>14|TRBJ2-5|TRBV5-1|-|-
TGCGCCAGCAGCTTGGTGGACAGCCAAGAGACCCAGTACTTC
CASSLVDSQETQYF
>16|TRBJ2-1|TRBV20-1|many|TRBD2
TGCAGTGCTAGAAAACCCGCAGCGGGACGTTACAATGAGCAGTTCTTC
CSARKPAAGRYNEQFF
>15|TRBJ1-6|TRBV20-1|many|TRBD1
TGCAGTGCTAGCCGGGACAGGATTTCCTCTTCACCCCTCCACTTT
CSASRDRISSSPLHF
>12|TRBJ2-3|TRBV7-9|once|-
TGTGCCAGCAGCTTCCTCCAAGATACGCAGTATTTT
CASSFLQDTQYF
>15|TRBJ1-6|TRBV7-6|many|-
TGTGCCAGCAGCAGGAATCCCTTTTCTAATTCACCCCTCCACTTT
CASSRNPFSNSPLHF
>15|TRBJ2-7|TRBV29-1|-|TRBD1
TGCAGCGTTGGAACCATCGACAGGGCTTACTACGAGCAGTACTTC
CSVGTIDRAYYEQYF
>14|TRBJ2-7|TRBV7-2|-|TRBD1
TGTGCCAGCAGCCCCCGGGACAGCGTCTACGAGCAGTACTTC
CASSPRDSVYEQYF
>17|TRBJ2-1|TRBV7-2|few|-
TGTGCCAGCAGCGAAAGAGGGGGTGGACTTGGGGGGAATGAGCAGTTCTTC
CASSERGGGLGGNEQFF
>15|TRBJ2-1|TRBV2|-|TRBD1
TGTGCCAGCAGTGATGGGACAGAGAGGGACAATGAGCAGTTCTTC
CASSDGTERDNEQFF
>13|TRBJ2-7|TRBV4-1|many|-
TGCGCCAGCAGCCAGGGCAGGGCCTACGAGCAGTACTTC
CASSQGRAYEQYF
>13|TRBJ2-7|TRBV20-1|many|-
TGCAGTGCTAGCCCAGGGAGGACCTACGAGCAGTACTTC
CSASPGRTYEQYF
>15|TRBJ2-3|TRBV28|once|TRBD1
TGTGCCAGCAGTATGATTCGGGACAGCACAGGTACGCAGTATTTT
CASSMIRDSTGTQYF
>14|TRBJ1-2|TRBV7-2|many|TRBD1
TGTGCCAGCAGCTTAGGACAGGGCCCCTATGGCTACACCTTC
CASSLGQGPYGYTF
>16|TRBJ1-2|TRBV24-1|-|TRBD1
TGTGCCACCAGTGATACGACAGGGCGGGTGGAGTATGGCTACACCTTC
CATSDTTGRVEYGYTF
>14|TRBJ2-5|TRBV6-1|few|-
TGTGCCAGCAGTGAACCCCCCAGAGGGGGGACCCAGTACTTC
CASSEPPRGGTQYF
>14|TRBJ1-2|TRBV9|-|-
TGTGCCAGCAGCCCAACCCTCGGGCTGCTTGGCTACACCTTC
CASSPTLGLLGYTF
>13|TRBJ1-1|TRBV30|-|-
TGTGCCTGGAGTGTCGGAATAAACACTGAAGCTTTCTTT
CAWSVGINTEAFF
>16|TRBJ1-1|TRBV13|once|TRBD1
TGTGCCAGCAGCTTAGTCGGGACAGGGGTGAACACTGAAGCTTTCTTT
CASSLVGTGVNTEAFF
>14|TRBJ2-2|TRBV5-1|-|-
TGCGCCACCTCTATAGCGGATCCCACCGGGGAGCTGTTTTTT
CATSIADPTGELFF
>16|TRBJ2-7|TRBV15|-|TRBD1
TGTGCCACCAGCAGAGACCGAGACAGGGGGATCTACGAGCAGTACTTC
CATSRDRDRGIYEQYF
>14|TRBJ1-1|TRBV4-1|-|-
TGCGCCAGCAGCCAAGACTTCCGCAACACTGAAGCTTTCTTT
CASSQDFRNTEAFF
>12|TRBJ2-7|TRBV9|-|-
TGTACCAGCAGCGTAAACGATCTAGATCAGTACTTC
CTSSVNDLDQYF
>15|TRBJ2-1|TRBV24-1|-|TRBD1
TGTGCCACCAGTGTGGGACAGGGGATTTTCTATGAGCAGTTCTTC
CATSVGQGIFYEQFF
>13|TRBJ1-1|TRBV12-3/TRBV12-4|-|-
TGTGCCAGCAGGACCCCAGGGGACACTGAAGCTTTCTTT
CASRTPGDTEAFF
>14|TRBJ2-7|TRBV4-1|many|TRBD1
TGCGCCAGCAGTAGGGGGACAGGGGATTACGAGCAGTACTTC
CASSRGTGDYEQYF
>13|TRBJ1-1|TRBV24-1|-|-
TGTGCCACCAGTGACCCCTTACAGGGTAGGGCTTTCTTT
CATSDPLQGRAFF
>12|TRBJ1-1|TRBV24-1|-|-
TGTGCCACCAGCAACTCTTACACTGAAGCTTTCTTT
CATSNSYTEAFF